Below, 7 T cell receptor beta chains from the same sample are listed, as sequenced in a study of glioma-infiltrating T cells. Using RNA template, CDR3s of TCR alpha and beta were amplified with iRepertoire arm-PCR. MiXCR, run by TCRdb on the multiplex PCR reads, gives a single entry per CDR3 protein. The sample holds some 93,000 distinct CDR3 sequences, roughly 40% seen once. The specimen sequenced was glioma tissue, nonneoplastic brain tissue, or PBMCs (not recorded which). The origin of the receptors is a human donor with low-grade glioma or glioblastoma, undergoing nonglioma brain surgery, or in good health (not recorded which).

Concerning this clonotype: A much larger clone differs by one base, so this may be a read error. The chain links TRBV18 to TRBJ2-3; D is uncertain. This CDR3 region has 14 residues. Germline values: CDR1 KGHSH, CDR2 LQKENI. For the CDR3, the DNA is TGTACCAGCTCACCACGAACAAATGGGGATACGCAGTATTTT. It codes for CTSSPRTNGDTQYF.

V and J are TRBV28 and TRBJ2-3; TRBD1 agrees at 7 bases. Germline V gene lookup returns CDR1 MDHEN and CDR2 SYDVKM. The CDR3 runs to 15 residues. J was trimmed by 12 bases and V by 4 bases; bases with no gene match: 16. This CDR3 is CASSSGQFVAGSQYF. DNA of the CDR3: TGTGCCAGCAGTTCGGGACAGTTTGTGGCGGGTTCACAGTATTTT. The full variable domain, its missing parts supplied by reference TRBV28 and TRBJ2-3, is DVKVTQSSRYLVKRTGEKVFLECVQDMDHENMFWYRQDPGLGLRLIYFSYDVKMKEKGDIPEGYSVSREKKERFSLILESASTNQTSMYLCASSSGQFVAGSQYFGPGTRLTVL.

J is TRBJ2-1 and V is TRBV28, with 14 bases that match TRBD2. Looked up from germline, CDR1 is MDHEN and CDR2 is SYDVKM. V shed 6 bases and J 7 bases; nucleotides not matched to a gene: 8. This CDR3 is built from 16 residues. The CDR3 sequence is CASSPGWTSGGNEQFF. The CDR3 region has the DNA TGTGCCAGCAGCCCGGGTTGGACTAGCGGGGGGAATGAGCAGTTCTTC.

V usage is TRBV5-4 and J usage is TRBJ2-1, with no clear D. V was cut by 4 bases and J by 4 bases, with 12 bases left in between. The CDR3 consists of 14 residues. The V gene's germline CDR1 is SGHNT and CDR2 YYREEE (reference sequence). CDR3 sequence: CASSPEWGYNEQFF. In nucleotides, the CDR3 is TGTGCCAGCAGCCCCGAGTGGGGATACAATGAGCAGTTCTTC.

Remarks on this clonotype: A much larger clonotype is one base distant, so this may be a read error. The gene calls are TRBV18 and TRBJ1-5; the D gene is possibly TRBD1 (6 bases). Germline lookup yields CDR1 KGHSH and CDR2 LQKENI. The CDR3 runs 15 residues. With 8 bases removed from V and 1 base from J, the gap between germline ends came to 15 bases. The CDR3 sequence: CASPSGHLSNQPQHF. The CDR3 region has the DNA TGTGCCAGCCCATCGGGACACTTGAGCAATCAGCCCCAGCATTTT.

This clonotype was detected a few times. The chain combines TRBV6-2 or TRBV6-3 with TRBJ1-1; TRBD1 matches at 8 bases. Germline values: CDR1 MNHEY, CDR2 SVGEGT. V trimming: 7 bases; J trimming: 5 bases; junction bases outside the gene matches: 3. CDR3 length: 12 residues. CDR3 bases: TGTGCCAGCACGACAGGGGCTACTGAAGCTTTCTTT. Translation gives CASTTGATEAFF.

This clonotype was recorded many times. The CDR3 sequence: CASIATGTIPGEQYF. The CDR3, as DNA: TGTGCCAGCATTGCAACCGGGACTATCCCCGGCGAGCAGTACTTC. The rearrangement joins TRBV7-8 to TRBJ2-7; TRBD2 matches 7 bases. The CDR3 loop spans 15 amino acids. CDR1 is SGHVS and CDR2 is FQNEAQ in the germline V gene. J lost 6 bases, V lost 7 bases, and 15 bases had no gene match.